These T cell receptor beta chains were read from a single sample in a study of cytomegalovirus exposure and HLA in healthy donors. Sequenced by immunoSEQ multiplex PCR; TCRdb stores in-frame clones only, minus some. The sample holds tens of thousands of clones, roughly four fifths seen once. Sequenced input: PBMCs. The receptor source for this set is a young man in good health and CMV-seronegative. Each CDR3 is given with its conserved first and last residue. The order of the fields is V gene, J gene, D gene, clone size, CDR3 protein, CDR3 DNA. D genes are given only for firm matches. Clone sizes are given selectively: once, few, many, or a class where the clone is expanded.

V gene: TRBV6-5; J gene: TRBJ2-7; D gene: .; clone size: .; CDR3 protein: CASSYGQTSSEQYF; CDR3 DNA: TGTGCCAGCAGTTACGGGCAAACTAGTTCCGAGCAGTACTTC
V gene: TRBV28; J gene: TRBJ2-3; D gene: .; clone size: .; CDR3 protein: CASSRRDTQYF; CDR3 DNA: TGTGCCAGCAGCCGCAGAGATACGCAGTATTTT
V gene: TRBV7-9; J gene: TRBJ2-7; D gene: .; clone size: .; CDR3 protein: CASSLAGEQYEQYF; CDR3 DNA: TGTGCCAGCAGCTTAGCGGGAGAACAATACGAGCAGTACTTC
V gene: TRBV7-6; J gene: TRBJ1-1; D gene: TRBD1; clone size: .; CDR3 protein: CASSLGQGYGTEAFF; CDR3 DNA: TGTGCCAGCAGCTTAGGACAGGGGTACGGCACTGAAGCTTTCTTT
V gene: TRBV5-1; J gene: TRBJ2-2; D gene: .; clone size: .; CDR3 protein: CASSLKQGYTGELFF; CDR3 DNA: TGCGCCAGCAGCTTGAAACAGGGTTATACCGGGGAGCTGTTTTTT
V gene: TRBV19; J gene: TRBJ1-5; D gene: .; clone size: .; CDR3 protein: CASSDLGAGGPQHF; CDR3 DNA: TGTGCCAGTAGTGACCTAGGTGCGGGTGGGCCCCAGCATTTT
V gene: TRBV2; J gene: TRBJ2-3; D gene: TRBD1; clone size: .; CDR3 protein: CASSEAAGGSTDTQYF; CDR3 DNA: TGTGCCAGCAGTGAAGCGGCAGGGGGCAGCACAGATACGCAGTATTTT
V gene: TRBV11-2; J gene: TRBJ2-7; D gene: TRBD2; clone size: .; CDR3 protein: CASSLAGLAGVYEQYF; CDR3 DNA: TGTGCCAGCAGCTTAGCCGGACTAGCGGGAGTTTACGAGCAGTACTTC
V gene: TRBV4-2; J gene: TRBJ1-1; D gene: .; clone size: .; CDR3 protein: CASSQVLAGFNTEAFF; CDR3 DNA: TGTGCCAGCAGCCAAGTATTAGCGGGGTTTAACACTGAAGCTTTCTTT
V gene: TRBV7-9; J gene: TRBJ2-7; D gene: TRBD1; clone size: .; CDR3 protein: CASSYLGQGANEQYF; CDR3 DNA: TGTGCCAGCAGCTATTTAGGACAGGGGGCCAACGAGCAGTACTTC
V gene: TRBV6-5; J gene: TRBJ1-1; D gene: .; clone size: .; CDR3 protein: CASSYRGANTEAFF; CDR3 DNA: TGTGCCAGCAGTTACCGGGGGGCGAACACTGAAGCTTTCTTT
V gene: TRBV4-1; J gene: TRBJ2-2; D gene: TRBD1; clone size: .; CDR3 protein: CASSQVAGTGDTGELFF; CDR3 DNA: TGCGCCAGCAGCCAAGTTGCCGGGACAGGGGACACCGGGGAGCTGTTTTTT
V gene: TRBV7-6; J gene: TRBJ2-3; D gene: TRBD2; clone size: .; CDR3 protein: CASSWTSGGQDTQYF; CDR3 DNA: TGTGCCAGCAGCTGGACTAGCGGGGGGCAAGATACGCAGTATTTT
V gene: TRBV28; J gene: TRBJ1-2; D gene: TRBD1; clone size: few; CDR3 protein: CASSRDSYRGYTF; CDR3 DNA: TGTGCCAGCAGTCGGGACAGCTACAGGGGCTACACCTTC
V gene: TRBV18; J gene: TRBJ2-3; D gene: .; clone size: .; CDR3 protein: CASSPPGLSDTQYF; CDR3 DNA: TGTGCCAGCTCACCACCGGGCTTATCAGATACGCAGTATTTT
V gene: TRBV28; J gene: TRBJ2-1; D gene: TRBD1; clone size: .; CDR3 protein: CASSFNAGTGTNEQFF; CDR3 DNA: TGTGCCAGCAGTTTCAATGCCGGGACAGGGACCAATGAGCAGTTCTTC
V gene: TRBV7-8; J gene: TRBJ1-1; D gene: .; clone size: .; CDR3 protein: CSSSLAIQGGFSEAFF; CDR3 DNA: TGTTCCAGCAGCTTAGCGATACAGGGAGGGTTTTCTGAAGCTTTCTTT
V gene: TRBV20-1; J gene: TRBJ1-2; D gene: .; clone size: few; CDR3 protein: CSARQGGGYTF; CDR3 DNA: TGCAGTGCTAGACAGGGCGGTGGCTACACCTTC
V gene: TRBV30; J gene: TRBJ1-2; D gene: .; clone size: .; CDR3 protein: CAWSLRPGNGYTF; CDR3 DNA: TGTGCCTGGAGCCTCCGTCCCGGGAATGGCTACACCTTC
V gene: TRBV4-1; J gene: TRBJ2-1; D gene: TRBD2; clone size: .; CDR3 protein: CASSRTSGRYNEQFF; CDR3 DNA: TGCGCCAGCAGCCGCACTAGCGGGCGTTACAATGAGCAGTTCTTC
V gene: TRBV2; J gene: TRBJ1-5; D gene: .; clone size: once; CDR3 protein: CASSVGQGPDHF; CDR3 DNA: TGTGCCAGCAGTGTCGGGCAGGGCCCCGATCATTTT
V gene: TRBV7-2; J gene: TRBJ2-7; D gene: TRBD1; clone size: .; CDR3 protein: CASTMDRGGYEQYF; CDR3 DNA: TGTGCCAGCACCATGGACAGGGGAGGTTACGAGCAGTACTTC
V gene: TRBV20-1; J gene: TRBJ2-5; D gene: .; clone size: .; CDR3 protein: CSARVQETQYF; CDR3 DNA: TGCAGTGCTAGAGTACAAGAGACCCAGTACTTC
V gene: TRBV5-1; J gene: TRBJ2-7; D gene: .; clone size: .; CDR3 protein: CASSRPRDKSSYEQYF; CDR3 DNA: TGCGCCAGCAGCCGTCCCCGGGACAAAAGCTCCTACGAGCAGTACTTC
V gene: TRBV4-2; J gene: TRBJ2-3; D gene: TRBD2; clone size: .; CDR3 protein: CASSPRTSGRVDTQYF; CDR3 DNA: TGTGCCAGCAGCCCACGGACTAGCGGGAGGGTGGATACGCAGTATTTT
V gene: TRBV7-8; J gene: TRBJ1-4; D gene: .; clone size: .; CDR3 protein: CASSYTGNEKLFF; CDR3 DNA: TGTGCCAGCAGCTATACAGGGAATGAAAAACTGTTTTTT
V gene: TRBV19; J gene: TRBJ1-6; D gene: .; clone size: .; CDR3 protein: CASSRDTFSYNSPLHF; CDR3 DNA: TGTGCCAGTAGTCGGGACACCTTCTCCTATAATTCACCCCTCCACTTT
V gene: TRBV6-5; J gene: TRBJ2-7; D gene: .; clone size: once; CDR3 protein: CASSPGAYEQYF; CDR3 DNA: TGTGCCAGCAGTCCGGGAGCCTACGAGCAGTACTTC
V gene: TRBV6-1; J gene: TRBJ1-4; D gene: TRBD1; clone size: .; CDR3 protein: CASSEGVGTGLNEKLFF; CDR3 DNA: TGTGCCAGCAGTGAAGGGGTAGGGACAGGGTTAAATGAAAAACTGTTTTTT
V gene: TRBV6-1; J gene: TRBJ1-6; D gene: .; clone size: .; CDR3 protein: CASSERMGLGSPLHF; CDR3 DNA: TGTGCCAGCAGTGAAAGGATGGGGCTGGGTTCACCCCTCCACTTT
V gene: TRBV5-1; J gene: TRBJ2-3; D gene: TRBD2; clone size: once; CDR3 protein: CASSLAGATDTQYF; CDR3 DNA: TGCGCCAGCAGCTTAGCGGGAGCAACAGATACGCAGTATTTT
V gene: TRBV7-9; J gene: TRBJ2-5; D gene: TRBD1; clone size: .; CDR3 protein: CASSLIVTGGIQETQYF; CDR3 DNA: TGTGCCAGCAGCTTAATAGTGACAGGGGGGATCCAAGAGACCCAGTACTTC
V gene: TRBV5-6; J gene: TRBJ1-1; D gene: .; clone size: .; CDR3 protein: CASSVDALRRNTEAFF; CDR3 DNA: TGTGCCAGCAGCGTGGACGCCCTGAGGAGAAACACTGAAGCTTTCTTT
V gene: TRBV15; J gene: TRBJ1-1; D gene: TRBD1; clone size: .; CDR3 protein: CATSSWTGGGSLEAFF; CDR3 DNA: TGTGCCACCAGCAGCTGGACAGGGGGTGGAAGTTTGGAAGCTTTCTTT
V gene: TRBV6-1; J gene: TRBJ1-4; D gene: .; clone size: .; CDR3 protein: CASSDPRGGEKLFF; CDR3 DNA: TGTGCCAGCAGTGACCCTCGGGGTGGGGAAAAACTGTTTTTT
V gene: TRBV27; J gene: TRBJ1-1; D gene: .; clone size: once; CDR3 protein: CASRTGNRRNTEAFF; CDR3 DNA: TGTGCCAGCAGGACGGGGAACCGAAGGAACACTGAAGCTTTCTTT
V gene: TRBV6-8; J gene: TRBJ1-1; D gene: .; clone size: .; CDR3 protein: CASTHKFTEAFF; CDR3 DNA: TGTGCCAGCACCCACAAGTTTACTGAAGCTTTCTTT
V gene: TRBV4-1; J gene: TRBJ1-2; D gene: TRBD1; clone size: .; CDR3 protein: CASSREQGAVGYGYTF; CDR3 DNA: TGCGCCAGCAGCCGAGAACAGGGGGCTGTGGGCTATGGCTACACCTTC